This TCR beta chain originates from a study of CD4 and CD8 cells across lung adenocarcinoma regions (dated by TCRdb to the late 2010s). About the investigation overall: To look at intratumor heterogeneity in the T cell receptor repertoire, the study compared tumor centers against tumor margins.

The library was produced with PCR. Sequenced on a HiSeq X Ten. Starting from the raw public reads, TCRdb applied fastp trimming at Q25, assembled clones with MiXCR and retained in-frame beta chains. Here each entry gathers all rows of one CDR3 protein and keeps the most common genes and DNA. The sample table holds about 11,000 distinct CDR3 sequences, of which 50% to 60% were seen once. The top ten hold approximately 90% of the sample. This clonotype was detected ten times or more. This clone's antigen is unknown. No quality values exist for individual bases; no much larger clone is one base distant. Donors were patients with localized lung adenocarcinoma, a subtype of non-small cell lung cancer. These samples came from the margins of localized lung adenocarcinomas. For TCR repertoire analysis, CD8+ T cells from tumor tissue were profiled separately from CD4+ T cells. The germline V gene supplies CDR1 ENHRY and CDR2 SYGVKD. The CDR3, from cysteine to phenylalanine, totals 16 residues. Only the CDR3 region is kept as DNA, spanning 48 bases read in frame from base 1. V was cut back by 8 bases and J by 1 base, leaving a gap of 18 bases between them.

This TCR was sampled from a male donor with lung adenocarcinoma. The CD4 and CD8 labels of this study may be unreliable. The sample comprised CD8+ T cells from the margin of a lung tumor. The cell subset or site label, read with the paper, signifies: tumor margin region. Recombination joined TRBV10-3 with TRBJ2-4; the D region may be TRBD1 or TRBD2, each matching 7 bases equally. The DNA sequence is TGTGCCATCTCGTGGGAGGGGGCCGGGGCCAAAAACATTCAGTACTTC. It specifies CAISWEGAGAKNIQYF.